The T cell receptor (beta chain) under discussion was sequenced for a study of T cells expressing NK-cell markers. Whole-study context: The study drew TCR beta repertoires from sorted CD3+CD56+NKG2C+, CD3+CD56+NKG2C- and CD3+CD56-NKG2C+ T cells. HCMV serostatus: most of the eight sequenced donors positive, one negative. Study-level findings and limits: In a group of several donors, dominant NKG2C+ clonotypes represented 1.0-7.0% of CD8+ T cells.

TCRdb reprocessed the 5' RACE reads and keeps a single row for each CDR3 protein, giving no DNA. This repertoire includes about 460,000 distinct CDR3 sequences. CDR3 length equals 15 residues. As concerns this clonotype: What it binds is not known.

The clonotype comes from a woman aged 45-65 years in good health. The sample taken for sequencing was blood T cells: a sorted CD56 or NKG2C T cell subset, CD4+ or CD8+ T cells, or bulk PBMC T cells (not recorded which). The J gene is TRBJ2-1, the V gene TRBV12-3 or TRBV12-4; TCRdb proposes TRBD1, but this gene call is untestable without DNA. Here the CDR3 reads CASSLGRRGHNEQFF.